The 28 T cell receptor beta chains below were found in one sample sequenced in a study of shared clonotypes between healthy human individuals. Profiling relied on immunoSEQ multiplex PCR, and the TCRdb table lists in-frame clones only, not all of them. The profile shows 400,000 to 600,000 clones, more than 95% of them singletons. Sequencing used naive CD4+ T cells sorted from blood. The subset here: CD45RA+ positively selected. These receptor sequences come from a woman in her thirties in good health.

The J gene is TRBJ2-2, the V gene TRBV28, with 9 bases identical to TRBD1. Germline loops: CDR1 MDHEN, CDR2 SYDVKM. V trimming: 8 bases; J trimming: 6 bases; junction bases outside the gene matches: 10. The CDR3 runs 15 residues. In nucleotides, the CDR3 is TGTGCCAGCGGAGGGACAGGGCCCACACCCGGGGAGCTGTTTTTT. It translates to CASGGTGPTPGELFF.

V gene TRBV4-2 combines with J gene TRBJ2-1, with 8 bases identical to TRBD2. The CDR3 consists of 16 residues. The germline V gene encodes CDR1 LGHNA and CDR2 YNFKEQ. The V and J ends lost 4 bases and 10 bases, in that order; junction bases with no gene match: 15. CDR3 loop: CASSRAGLVAQREQFF. The CDR3 nucleotides read TGTGCCAGCAGCCGAGCGGGACTAGTTGCCCAAAGGGAGCAGTTCTTC.

The genes are TRBV11-2 and TRBJ2-7; 9 nucleotides align to TRBD2. V lost 5 bases, J lost 0 bases, and 5 bases stayed unmatched. Germline CDR1 reads SGHAT; CDR2 reads FQNNGV. This CDR3 contains 15 residues. The CDR3 spells CASSRLAANSYEQYF. The CDR3 nucleotides read TGTGCCAGCAGCCGACTAGCGGCAAACTCCTACGAGCAGTACTTC.

The chain links TRBV4-1 to TRBJ1-2; possibly TRBD1 for D (5 bases). V was cut by 1 base and J by 3 bases, with 6 bases left in between. In germline, CDR1 is MGHRA, CDR2 YSYEKL. The CDR3 contains 13 residues. CDR3 nucleotides: TGCGCCAGCAGCCAAGGGGACGACTATGGCTACACCTTC. Encoded protein: CASSQGDDYGYTF.

The chain carries TRBV7-3 and TRBJ2-1; D remains ambiguous. Germline V gene lookup returns CDR1 SGHTA and CDR2 FQGTGA. CDR3 length equals 14 residues. V was clipped by 1 base and J by 5 bases, with 9 bases between them. The CDR3: CASSLMGANNEQFF. The CDR3 DNA follows: TGTGCCAGCAGCTTAATGGGCGCCAACAATGAGCAGTTCTTC.

The chain is built from TRBV5-6 and TRBJ2-7; 7 nucleotides line up with TRBD2. With 4 bases clipped from V and 2 bases from J, the junction kept 12 bases outside the gene matches. The germline V gene has CDR1 SGHDT and CDR2 YYEEEE. CDR3 length: 16 residues. The CDR3 protein is CASSPWRASGPYEQYF. The CDR3 DNA reads TGTGCCAGCAGCCCCTGGAGGGCTAGCGGTCCCTACGAGCAGTACTTC.

V usage is TRBV19 and J usage is TRBJ2-3; 9 bases agree with TRBD1. CDR1 is LNHDA and CDR2 is SQIVND in the germline V gene (reference sequence). V shed 6 bases, J shed 1 base, and the junction held 5 bases outside the gene matches. The CDR3 is 15 residues long. CDR3 sequence: CASRGRDRGTDTQYF. DNA of the CDR3: TGTGCCAGTAGGGGAAGGGACAGGGGCACAGATACGCAGTATTTT.

The rearrangement joins TRBV5-1 to TRBJ2-3, with D unclear. The ends were cut back, 1 base at V and 4 bases at J, with 16 bases in the middle. Germline V CDR1 and CDR2: SGHRS, YFSETQ. The length of the CDR3 is 16 residues. The CDR3 here is CASSLTSGGSADTQYF. DNA for the CDR3: TGCGCCAGCAGCTTGACGTCCGGCGGTTCCGCAGATACGCAGTATTTT. The full variable domain, completed using reference TRBV5-1 and TRBJ2-3, is KAGVTQTPRYLIKTRGQQVTLSCSPISGHRSVSWYQQTPGQGLQFLFEYFSETQRNKGNFPGRFSGRQFSNSRSEMNVSTLELGDSALYLCASSLTSGGSADTQYFGPGTRLTVL.

V gene TRBV7-6 combines with J gene TRBJ2-7; 8 bases map to TRBD1. Losses at the gene ends were 1 base for V and 1 base for J; bases not matched to a gene: 12. The CDR3 is 18 residues long. Germline-derived CDR1 and CDR2 are SGHVS and FNYEAQ. The CDR3 DNA follows: TGTGCCAGCAGCTTAGATCAAGGCAGGTGGGACAGGTCCTACGAGCAGTACTTC. It specifies CASSLDQGRWDRSYEQYF.

The rearrangement joins TRBV2 to TRBJ1-1; D not resolved. The length of the CDR3 is 17 residues. V shed 7 bases and J shed 4 bases, with 25 bases lying between them. CDR1 is SNHLY and CDR2 is FYNNEI in the germline V gene. CDR3 nucleotide sequence: TGTGCCAGCATAGAAGTGAGTGGGGAGTTGGGTGGCACTGAAGCTTTCTTT. Encoded protein: CASIEVSGELGGTEAFF.

Comments on this clone: The identical CDR3 is also encoded by other nucleotide sequences in the sample. The genes are TRBV28 and TRBJ2-7; TRBD1 agrees at 9 bases. CDR3 length: 15 amino acids. Looked up from germline, CDR1 is MDHEN and CDR2 is SYDVKM. Trimming removed 3 bases from V and 1 base from J; junction bases left unmatched: 4. This chain's CDR3 is CASSLAGTGSYEQYF. The CDR3 nucleotides read TGTGCCAGCAGTTTGGCTGGGACAGGGTCCTACGAGCAGTACTTC.

This clone was seen only once. The rearrangement links TRBV18 to TRBJ2-3; TRBD1 matches 8 bases. Germline V gives CDR1 KGHSH, CDR2 LQKENI. V lost 3 bases to trimming and J lost 2 bases; unmatched junction nucleotides: 7. This CDR3 has 16 residues. CDR3 nucleotide sequence: TGTGCCAGCTCACCGTCTTTGGACAGGGTCACAGATACGCAGTATTTT. It yields the protein CASSPSLDRVTDTQYF.

V usage is TRBV28 and J usage is TRBJ2-3, with 8 bases that match TRBD2. With 3 bases clipped from V and 4 bases from J, the junction kept 12 bases outside the gene matches. This CDR3 is 17 amino acids long. Germline V gene lookup returns CDR1 MDHEN and CDR2 SYDVKM. This chain's CDR3 is CASSFLAGLTLADTQYF. In nucleotides, the CDR3 is TGTGCCAGCAGTTTCCTAGCGGGCCTTACACTCGCAGATACGCAGTATTTT.

The chain is built from TRBV14 and TRBJ1-1; tentatively, D is TRBD1 (6 bases). The V and J ends lost 2 bases and 6 bases respectively, with 16 bases between them. Per germline, CDR1 SGHDN and CDR2 FVKESK. The CDR3 runs to 15 residues. This chain's CDR3 is CASSQFGGRGAEAFF. The CDR3 bases are TGTGCCAGCAGCCAATTTGGGGGGCGAGGGGCTGAAGCTTTCTTT.

This chain's CDR3 is CASRRDRGSGYTF. DNA for the CDR3: TGTGCCAGCAGAAGGGACAGGGGCTCGGGCTACACCTTC. This sequence joins TRBV7-9 and TRBJ1-2; the match to TRBD1 covers 10 bases. With 6 bases clipped from V and 8 bases from J, the junction kept 6 bases outside the gene matches. Germline V CDR1 and CDR2: SEHNR, FQNEAQ (reference sequence). This CDR3 region has 13 residues. Full variable domain (missing parts from reference TRBV7-9 and TRBJ1-2): DTGVSQNPRHKITKRGQNVTFRCDPISEHNRLYWYRQTLGQGPEFLTYFQNEAQLEKSRLLSDRFSAERPKGSFSTLEIQRTEQGDSAMYLCASRRDRGSGYTFGSGTRLTVV.

The chain recombines TRBV6-1 with TRBJ2-2; maybe TRBD2 (6 bases). CDR1 is MNHNS, CDR2 SASEGT, per germline. The CDR3 extends over 15 amino acids. V was shortened by 6 bases and J by 2 bases, with 13 bases between the two germline ends. CDR3 sequence reads: CASRVAVLNTGELFF. The CDR3 DNA reads as TGTGCCAGCAGGGTAGCGGTACTAAACACCGGGGAGCTGTTTTTT.

The chain joins TRBV5-1 to TRBJ1-1; 7 bases fit TRBD1. The CDR3 is 15 residues long. V was pared by 3 bases and J by 5 bases, with 10 bases of the junction left unmatched. Germline-derived CDR1 and CDR2 are SGHRS and YFSETQ. The CDR3 region has the DNA TGCGCCAGCAGCTGGGGGACAGAGGTTAGGACTGAAGCTTTCTTT. Its translation is CASSWGTEVRTEAFF.

The chain links TRBV6-6 to TRBJ1-1; TRBD1 matches 8 bases. Germline CDR1 and CDR2: MNHNY and SVGAGI (reference sequence). The CDR3 has 15 amino acids. Trimming cost V 5 bases and J 1 base; bases outside gene matches: 6. CDR3 amino acids: CASSTRTGKNTEAFF. In nucleotides, the CDR3 is TGTGCCAGCAGTACCCGGACAGGGAAGAACACTGAAGCTTTCTTT.

The V and J genes are TRBV19 and TRBJ2-7; a weak D match, TRBD2 (6 bases). The germline V gene has CDR1 LNHDA and CDR2 SQIVND (reference sequence). The CDR3 sequence is 14 residues long. V lost 5 bases to trimming and J lost 2 bases, with 13 bases between them. The CDR3, as DNA: TGTGCCAGTAGTCCAGGGACTGCTACCTACGAGCAGTACTTC. Its translation is CASSPGTATYEQYF.

The genes are TRBV13 and TRBJ1-2, with unresolved D. V gave up 1 base and J gave up 5 bases, with 5 bases separating them. The CDR3 is made up of 12 amino acids. The V gene's germline CDR1 is PRHDT and CDR2 FYEKMQ (reference sequence). The CDR3 DNA is TGTGCCAGCAGCTTAGATCGGTATGGCTACACCTTC. Its protein product is CASSLDRYGYTF.

The V and J genes are TRBV18 and TRBJ1-3; D gene uncertain. V dropped 0 bases and J dropped 3 bases, with 6 bases sitting between them. Looked up from germline, CDR1 is KGHSH and CDR2 is LQKENI. The CDR3 sequence is 14 residues long. In DNA form, the CDR3 reads TGTGCCAGCTCACCACCGGAGGGTGGAAACACCATATATTTT. Its protein product is CASSPPEGGNTIYF.

CDR3 sequence (DNA): TGTGCCAGCACCCAACAGGGGCCTTACGTCTTGTCCGAGCAGTACTTC. This encodes CASTQQGPYVLSEQYF. This rearrangement joins TRBV28 to TRBJ2-5; TRBD1 matches 7 bases. Judging by the DNA end, TRBJ2-7 fits better; the J call may be wrong. From germline, CDR1 is MDHEN and CDR2 SYDVKM. This CDR3 contains 16 residues.

Concerning this clone itself: Other DNA variants within this sample encode the same CDR3. V is TRBV5-1 and J is TRBJ2-1; 11 bases are shared with TRBD2. J was trimmed by 3 bases and V by 4 bases; bases with no gene match: 3. The V gene's germline CDR1 is SGHRS and CDR2 YFSETQ. CDR3 length equals 15 residues. The CDR3 sequence: CASSRGTSGYNEQFF. The CDR3 DNA is TGCGCCAGCAGCCGGGGGACTAGCGGCTACAATGAGCAGTTCTTC.

This chain joins TRBV7-9 and TRBJ2-1; 9 bases match TRBD2. The CDR3 consists of 17 residues. The germline gives CDR1 SEHNR, CDR2 FQNEAQ (reference sequence). The trim removed 2 bases at V and 0 bases at J, leaving 5 bases unmatched. The CDR3 DNA reads TGTGCCAGCAGCTTACGGACTAGCGTGAGCTCCTACAATGAGCAGTTCTTC. This translates into CASSLRTSVSSYNEQFF.

This clone was found once. The rearrangement uses TRBV15 and TRBJ2-2; D is possibly TRBD2 (5 bases). The V gene's germline CDR1 is LNHNV and CDR2 YYDKDF (reference sequence). Trimming took off 3 bases at V and 10 bases at J, with 15 bases between the two ends. There are 14 residues in the CDR3. The CDR3 is CATSRGLSREELFF. The CDR3 bases are TGTGCCACCAGCAGGGGCCTGTCCCGGGAGGAGCTGTTTTTT.

The genes are TRBV6-1 and TRBJ2-7; possibly TRBD1 for D (5 bases). The germline gives CDR1 MNHNS, CDR2 SASEGT. V lost 7 bases to trimming and J lost 3 bases, with 19 bases between them. This CDR3 has 15 amino acids. This CDR3 is CASIGVRTLFYEQYF. The CDR3 DNA is TGTGCCAGCATTGGAGTACGGACACTTTTCTACGAGCAGTACTTC.

This rearrangement joins TRBV9 to TRBJ2-7, with TRBD1 matching 7 bases. The ends lost 4 bases at V and 3 bases at J; junction bases unmatched: 4. The length of the CDR3 is 13 residues. Germline V gene data show CDR1 as SGDLS and CDR2 as YYNGEE. The CDR3 loop is CASSPRGIYEQYF. The CDR3 nucleotides read TGTGCCAGCAGCCCCAGGGGGATCTACGAGCAGTACTTC. Together with reference TRBV9 and TRBJ2-7, the CDR3 gives the full variable domain: DSGVTQTPKHLITATGQRVTLRCSPRSGDLSVYWYQQSLDQGLQFLIQYYNGEERAKGNILERFSAQQFPDLHSELNLSSLELGDSALYFCASSPRGIYEQYFGPGTRLTVT.

The chain carries TRBV29-1 and TRBJ2-2; TRBD1 agrees at 9 bases. V lost 7 bases and J lost 4; bases outside the gene matches: 4. The CDR3 is 13 residues long. Germline assignment: CDR1 SQVTM and CDR2 ANQGSEA. CDR3 nucleotides: TGCAGCGGGACAGGGGCTGGCACCGGGGAGCTGTTTTTT. Amino acids: CSGTGAGTGELFF.